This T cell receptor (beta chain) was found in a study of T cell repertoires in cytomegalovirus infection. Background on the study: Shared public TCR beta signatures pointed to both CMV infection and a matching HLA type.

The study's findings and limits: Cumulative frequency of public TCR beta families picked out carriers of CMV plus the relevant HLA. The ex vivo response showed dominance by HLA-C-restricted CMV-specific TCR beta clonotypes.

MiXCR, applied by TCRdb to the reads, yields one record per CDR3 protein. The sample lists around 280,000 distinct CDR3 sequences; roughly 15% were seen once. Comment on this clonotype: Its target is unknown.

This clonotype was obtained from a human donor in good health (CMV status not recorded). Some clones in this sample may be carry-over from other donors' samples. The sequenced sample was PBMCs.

Here the CDR3 DNA reads TGCGCCAGCAGCTTGCAGACCGGGGGGCTCCAAGAGACCCAGTACTTC. Protein sequence: CASSLQTGGLQETQYF. The chain combines TRBV5-1 with TRBJ2-5, with D perhaps matching TRBD2 (7 bases). V was trimmed by 1 base and J by 1 base, leaving 14 bases between them. The length of the CDR3 is 16 residues. CDR1 SGHRS and CDR2 YFSETQ come from the germline V gene.